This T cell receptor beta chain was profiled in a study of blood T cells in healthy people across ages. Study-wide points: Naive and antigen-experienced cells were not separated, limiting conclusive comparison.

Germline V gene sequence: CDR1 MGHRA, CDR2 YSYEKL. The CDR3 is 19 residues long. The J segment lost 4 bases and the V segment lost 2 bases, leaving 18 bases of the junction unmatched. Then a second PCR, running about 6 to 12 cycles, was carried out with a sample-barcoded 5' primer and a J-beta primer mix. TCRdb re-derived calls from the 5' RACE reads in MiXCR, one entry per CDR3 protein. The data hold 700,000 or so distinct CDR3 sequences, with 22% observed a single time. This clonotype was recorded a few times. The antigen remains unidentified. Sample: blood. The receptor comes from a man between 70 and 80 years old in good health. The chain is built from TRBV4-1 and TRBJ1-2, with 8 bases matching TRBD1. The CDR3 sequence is CASSQLYGQGDTFFYGYTF. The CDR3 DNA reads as TGCGCCAGCAGCCAACTTTACGGACAGGGTGATACCTTCTTCTATGGCTACACCTTC.